This TCR beta chain comes out of a study of monozygotic twins with inflammatory bowel disease. The CDR3 totals 16 residues. Per germline, CDR1 LGHNA and CDR2 YSLEER. On this clonotype itself: Its target is not known.

Template switching appended UMIs that held a 6-nucleotide sample barcode. Amplification of TCRalpha and TCRbeta cDNA involved two nested PCRs that ran for about 16 and 10 cycles. TCRdb derives one entry per CDR3 protein from the 5' RACE reads, leaving out DNA. The sample holds roughly 120,000 distinct CDR3 sequences. Study-wide results and caveats: Lower sharing of clonotypes with other individuals was seen in IBD patients than in healthy twins. This was most marked in patients showing signs of disease activity.

The TCR was taken from a human donor with ulcerative colitis or Crohn's disease, or a healthy co-twin of an affected twin (not recorded which). Sequencing used blood. The chain employs TRBV4-3 and TRBJ2-1; TCRdb's D gene call, TRBD2, goes unchecked for lack of DNA. The CDR3 region is CASSPKLAGEGNEQFF.